This T cell receptor (beta chain) was identified during a study of breast tumors, draining lymph nodes, adjacent tissues. The CDR3 covers 14 residues. Germline CDR1 is MGHRA and CDR2 is YSYEKL. Study-wide results and caveats: That most tumor T cells come from lymph nodes remained unproven. Tumor repertoires ranked between lymph nodes and nontumor tissue in diversity, with V and J gene preferences. Luminal-like breast cancer showed significantly greater tumor-nontumor repertoire similarity than basal-like breast cancer did. Most tumor T cells seemingly derive from lymph node, then expand in tumor.

One entry per CDR3 protein results from TCRdb running MiXCR on the multiplex PCR reads. The sample records over 12,000 distinct CDR3 sequences, over 45% being singletons. As to this clonotype: What it recognizes is unknown. The junction departs from the called germline gene at one end, perhaps through a read error.

The receptor was isolated from a female donor with breast cancer. Some clones in this sample may be carry-over from other donors' samples. Sequencing was performed on tumor-adjacent breast tissue. The chain employs TRBV4-1 and TRBJ1-2, with TRBD1 matching 7 bases. The CDR3 region is CASSQDNRGCSYTF. The CDR3 coding sequence is TGCGCCAGCAGTCAAGATAACAGGGGATGTAGCTACACCTTC.